A selection of T cell receptor beta chains follows, all from one sample in a study of cytomegalovirus exposure and HLA in healthy donors. Assay: immunoSEQ multiplex PCR; the TCRdb copy retains only in-frame clones and omits some. This sample carries approximately 110,000 clones, about 78% of them seen once, and the ten largest clones take roughly 1.2%. Source material: PBMCs. The receptors originated from a man under 40 in good health and CMV-seronegative. Both conserved end residues are part of each CDR3. A D gene is named only where the DNA matches it firmly. The size field is filled for only some rows; it gives once, few, many or a size class.

V	D	size	J	CDR3	DNA
TRBV28	-	few	TRBJ2-5	CASRKGGRKETQYF	TGTGCCAGCAGAAAGGGGGGGCGGAAAGAGACCCAGTACTTC
TRBV5-1	TRBD1	few	TRBJ2-3	CASSHRDRAITDTQYF	TGCGCCAGCAGCCACAGGGACAGGGCGATCACAGATACGCAGTATTTT
TRBV10-1	TRBD1	-	TRBJ1-1	CASSETGGISSEAFF	TGCGCCAGCAGTGAGACAGGGGGCATTTCATCTGAAGCTTTCTTT
TRBV30	-	-	TRBJ2-7	CAWSAGLAPYEQYF	TGTGCCTGGAGCGCTGGGCTAGCACCCTACGAGCAGTACTTC
TRBV29-1	TRBD1	-	TRBJ1-2	CSAPTGSYGYTF	TGCAGCGCACCGACAGGGTCCTATGGCTACACCTTC
TRBV9	-	few	TRBJ2-7	CASSNTGHSYEQYF	TGTGCCAGCAGCAATACAGGGCATTCGTACGAGCAGTACTTC
TRBV5-4	TRBD1	-	TRBJ2-7	CASSLTGHSYEQYF	TGTGCCAGCAGCCTGACAGGGCACTCCTACGAGCAGTACTTC
TRBV2	TRBD1	-	TRBJ1-4	CASSERGQVGEKLFF	TGTGCCAGCAGTGAAAGGGGACAGGTTGGGGAAAAACTGTTTTTT
TRBV7-9	TRBD1	once	TRBJ1-1	CASSSDRGGTEAFF	TGTGCCAGCAGCTCAGACAGGGGGGGGACTGAAGCTTTCTTT
TRBV5-1	-	-	TRBJ2-7	CASSLERGHYEQYF	TGCGCCAGCAGCTTGGAGCGGGGACACTACGAGCAGTACTTC
TRBV4-3	-	-	TRBJ2-3	CASSLGVQSTDTQYF	TGCGCCAGCAGCCTCGGGGTCCAGAGCACAGATACGCAGTATTTT
TRBV19	-	-	TRBJ2-3	CASSTGSGSTDTQYF	TGTGCCAGTAGTACAGGCTCCGGTAGCACAGATACGCAGTATTTT
TRBV5-1	-	-	TRBJ2-5	CASGLETVQETQYF	TGCGCCAGCGGTTTAGAGACTGTCCAAGAGACCCAGTACTTC
TRBV28	-	-	TRBJ1-2	CASSLKGSPHTF	TGTGCCAGCAGCCTAAAGGGGTCCCCCCACACCTTC
TRBV27	TRBD1	once	TRBJ2-7	CASSPDRGSYEQYF	TGTGCCAGCAGCCCGGACAGGGGTAGCTACGAGCAGTACTTC
TRBV19	-	-	TRBJ1-1	CTSSITRNTEAFF	TGTACCAGTAGTATTACCAGGAACACTGAAGCTTTCTTT
TRBV6-5	-	-	TRBJ2-7	CASSYSTDSPYEQYF	TGTGCCAGCAGTTACTCGACGGACTCCCCCTACGAGCAGTACTTC
TRBV6-1	TRBD2	-	TRBJ2-7	CASSDSSRGSGRAGHEQYF	TGTGCCAGCAGTGATAGTTCCCGAGGTAGCGGGAGGGCCGGCCACGAGCAGTACTTC
TRBV27	-	-	TRBJ2-3	CASSLGGGTDTQYF	TGTGCCAGCAGTTTAGGAGGCGGCACAGATACGCAGTATTTT
TRBV19	-	-	TRBJ2-6	CASRFSGQRLLGSGANVLTF	TGTGCCAGTAGATTTAGTGGACAGCGCCTCTTGGGCTCTGGGGCCAACGTCCTGACTTTC
TRBV4-1	TRBD1	-	TRBJ1-3	CASSRGQGGGNTIYF	TGCGCCAGCAGCCGAGGACAGGGAGGTGGAAACACCATATATTTT
TRBV7-6	TRBD1	-	TRBJ1-1	CASSLADRATEAFF	TGTGCCAGCAGCTTAGCTGACAGGGCCACTGAAGCTTTCTTT
TRBV14	-	-	TRBJ1-1	CASSLYTEAFF	TGTGCCAGCAGCCTCTATACTGAAGCTTTCTTT
TRBV4-3	TRBD2	-	TRBJ2-1	CASSQQAGGSYGEQFF	TGCGCCAGCAGCCAGCAAGCGGGAGGATCTTACGGTGAGCAGTTCTTC
TRBV5-4	-	-	TRBJ1-5	CASSQAGGNQPQHF	TGTGCCAGCAGCCAAGCGGGGGGCAATCAGCCCCAGCATTTT
TRBV18	TRBD1	-	TRBJ1-5	CASSPRPGTDSNQPQHF	TGTGCCAGCTCACCGCGTCCCGGGACAGATAGCAATCAGCCCCAGCATTTT
TRBV28	TRBD1	-	TRBJ2-6	CASSPLGQGNSGANVLTF	TGTGCCAGCAGTCCATTGGGACAGGGAAACTCTGGGGCCAACGTCCTGACTTTC
TRBV7-2	-	-	TRBJ1-1	CASSSDSNTEAFF	TGTGCCAGCAGCTCGGACTCGAACACTGAAGCTTTCTTT